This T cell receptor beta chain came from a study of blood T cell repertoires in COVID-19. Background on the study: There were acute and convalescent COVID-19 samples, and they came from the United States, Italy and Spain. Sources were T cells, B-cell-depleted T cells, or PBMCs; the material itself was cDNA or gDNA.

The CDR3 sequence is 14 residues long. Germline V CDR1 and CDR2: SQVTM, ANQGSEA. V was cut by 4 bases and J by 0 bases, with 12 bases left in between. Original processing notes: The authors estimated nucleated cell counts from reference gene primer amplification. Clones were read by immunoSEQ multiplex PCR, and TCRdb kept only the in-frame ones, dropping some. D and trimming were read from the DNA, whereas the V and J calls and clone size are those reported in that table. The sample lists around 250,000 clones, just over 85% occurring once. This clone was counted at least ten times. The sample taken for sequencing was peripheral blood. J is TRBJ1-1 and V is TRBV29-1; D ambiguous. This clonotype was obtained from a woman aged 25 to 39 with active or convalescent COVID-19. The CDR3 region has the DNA TGCAGCGTTGCTACAGACAACATGAACACTGAAGCTTTCTTT. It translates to CSVATDNMNTEAFF.